Following are 26 T cell receptor beta chains from one sample sequenced in a study of OX40 agonist ivuxolimab in advanced cancers. Library generation was performed with the immunoSEQ multiplex PCR assay. TCRdb holds this immuneACCESS table with in-frame rearrangements only. Some clones are missing; in checked studies, unresolved V genes explain under half, and the rest has no known cause. The table for this sample lists more than 75,000 clones; 80% to 90% of them were counted only once. The ten largest clones take up less than 6% of the sample. Sequences were derived from CD4+ or CD8+ T cells sorted from blood, sampled in a trial of the OX40 agonist ivuxolimab. The receptors originated from an adult with an advanced solid tumor such as melanoma, head and neck, liver or kidney cancer.

The chain recombines TRBV10-3 with TRBJ1-6; tentative D call: TRBD1 (6 bases). Trimming removed 6 bases at V and 7 bases at J, with 10 bases between. The CDR3 contains 13 residues. The germline CDR1 and CDR2 sequences are ENHRY and SYGVKD. In DNA form, the CDR3 reads TGTGCCATCAGACCAGGGGACAATTCACCCCTCCACTTT. Translated: CAIRPGDNSPLHF.

CDR3: CASSHQGRNQPQHF. CDR3 in DNA: TGTGCCAGTAGTCATCAGGGCCGCAATCAGCCCCAGCATTTT. J is TRBJ1-5 and V is TRBV19; possibly TRBD1 for D (5 bases). The CDR3 contains 14 residues. Germline V gene data show CDR1 as LNHDA and CDR2 as SQIVND (reference sequence). Trimming shortened V by 5 bases and J by 2 bases, and 10 bases separated the two germline ends.

The CDR3 loop is CASSYGGGRSYEQYF. The CDR3 nucleotides read TGTGCCAGCAGTTACGGGGGAGGACGTTCCTACGAGCAGTACTTC. The chain has TRBV6-5 and TRBJ2-7; a possible D gene is TRBD2 (6 bases). There are 15 residues in the CDR3. The V and J ends lost 2 bases and 1 base respectively, with 12 bases between them. CDR1 and CDR2 (germline): MNHEY, SVGAGI.

In this sample, this clone turned up a few times. CDR3 bases: TGTGCCAGCAGCTACCCAGACAGGGAGGACTATGGCTACACCTTC. It translates to CASSYPDREDYGYTF. The gene calls are TRBV5-6 and TRBJ1-2; 7 bases line up with TRBD1. Germline V gives CDR1 SGHDT, CDR2 YYEEEE. The V segment lost 3 bases and the J segment 3 bases; nucleotides outside the gene matches: 8. There are 15 residues in the CDR3.

The chain uses TRBV9 and TRBJ2-1; 10 bases are a match to TRBD2. The CDR3 runs 15 residues. Losses at the gene ends were 4 bases for V and 5 bases for J; bases not matched to a gene: 6. In germline, CDR1 is SGDLS, CDR2 YYNGEE. CDR3 protein: CASSPLAGEDNEQFF. Written as DNA, the CDR3 is TGTGCCAGCAGCCCCCTAGCGGGAGAGGACAATGAGCAGTTCTTC.

The chain carries TRBV6-1 and TRBJ2-3, with D possibly being TRBD1 or TRBD2 (6 bases each). Trimming shortened V by 8 bases and J by 0 bases, and 12 bases separated the two germline ends. CDR1 is MNHNS, CDR2 SASEGT, per germline. The CDR3 length is 14 residues. CDR3 residues: CASAGQPSTDTQYF. In DNA form, the CDR3 reads TGTGCCAGCGCGGGACAACCTAGCACAGATACGCAGTATTTT.

Comments on this clone: Different DNA sequences within this sample yield the same CDR3. The genes are TRBV5-6 and TRBJ1-2, with D possibly TRBD1 on 6 matching bases. Trimming stripped 1 base from V and 7 bases from J, with 14 bases between. Germline CDR1 and CDR2: SGHDT and YYEEEE. This CDR3 contains 14 residues. The CDR3, as DNA: TGTGCCAGCAGCTTGTGGGGGCTTTCTAGTGGCTACACCTTC. This codes for CASSLWGLSSGYTF.

The rearrangement uses TRBV19 and TRBJ2-1; D unresolved. Germline V gene lookup returns CDR1 LNHDA and CDR2 SQIVND (reference sequence). This CDR3 spans 14 amino acids. V gave up 3 bases and J gave up 5 bases, with 11 bases separating them. CDR3: CASSIKGTHNEQFF. In DNA form, the CDR3 reads TGTGCCAGTAGTATCAAGGGTACGCACAATGAGCAGTTCTTC. Together with reference TRBV19 and TRBJ2-1, the CDR3 gives the full variable domain: DGGITQSPKYLFRKEGQNVTLSCEQNLNHDAMYWYRQDPGQGLRLIYYSQIVNDFQKGDIAEGYSVSREKKESFPLTVTSAQKNPTAFYLCASSIKGTHNEQFFGPGTRLTVL.

V gene TRBV4-1 combines with J gene TRBJ2-1, with D unclear. CDR1 and CDR2 (germline): MGHRA, YSYEKL. V lost 1 base, J lost 4 bases, and 8 bases lay in between. The CDR3 has 14 amino acids. The CDR3 nucleotides are TGCGCCAGCAGCCAAGTTGGGCCTTACAATGAGCAGTTCTTC. Translation: CASSQVGPYNEQFF.

The gene calls are TRBV27 and TRBJ2-1, with 9 bases lining up with TRBD2. The CDR3 runs to 16 residues. CDR1 is MNHEY, CDR2 SMNVEV, per germline (reference sequence). V lost 5 bases, J lost 0 bases, and 5 bases stayed unmatched. The chain's CDR3 is CASSLLAGSSYNEQFF. The CDR3 DNA reads TGTGCCAGCAGTCTCCTAGCGGGGAGCTCCTACAATGAGCAGTTCTTC.

The chain combines TRBV4-1 with TRBJ2-3; TRBD2 aligns across 7 bases. The CDR3 is made up of 13 amino acids. The V gene's germline CDR1 is MGHRA and CDR2 YSYEKL. Trimming cost V 4 bases and J 3 bases; bases outside gene matches: 1. For the CDR3, the DNA is TGCGCCAGCAGCCCTAGCGGTACAGATACGCAGTATTTT. Translating it yields CASSPSGTDTQYF.

CDR3 bases: TGTGCCATCAGCGTGGGACTAGCGGTCCGGGGCGAGCAGTACTTC. Translated: CAISVGLAVRGEQYF. The chain combines TRBV6-1 with TRBJ2-7; 11 positions agree with TRBD2. V dropped 10 bases and J dropped 6; count of bases not matched to a gene: 14. CDR1 MNHNS and CDR2 SASEGT come from the germline V gene. This CDR3 contains 15 residues.

This chain joins TRBV10-2 and TRBJ1-1; 9 bases agree with TRBD1. CDR1 and CDR2 from the germline V gene are WSHSY and SAAADI. The trim removed 3 bases at V and 6 bases at J, leaving 8 bases unmatched. This CDR3 contains 15 residues. The DNA of the CDR3 is TGCGCCAGCAGTGACCCGGGACAGGGTACATCTGAAGCTTTCTTT. This sequence encodes CASSDPGQGTSEAFF.

CDR3 amino acids: CASSPGGQGGEQYF. DNA for the CDR3: TGTGCCAGCTCACCAGGGGGACAGGGAGGGGAGCAGTACTTC. The chain is built from TRBV18 and TRBJ2-7; 9 positions match TRBD1. Germline V gene lookup returns CDR1 KGHSH and CDR2 LQKENI. V lost 2 bases, J lost 7 bases, and 6 bases stayed unmatched. This CDR3 spans 14 amino acids.

The chain carries TRBV5-1 and TRBJ2-7; D is undetermined. V dropped 1 base and J dropped 5 bases, with 10 bases sitting between them. Germline-derived CDR1 and CDR2 are SGHRS and YFSETQ. The CDR3 is made up of 13 amino acids. This chain's CDR3 is CASSLNPTNEQYF. For the CDR3, the DNA is TGCGCCAGCAGCTTGAACCCAACCAACGAGCAGTACTTC.

This chain connects TRBV6-1 to TRBJ1-2, with 7 nucleotides matching TRBD1. With 11 bases clipped from V and 0 bases from J, the junction kept 9 bases outside the gene matches. This CDR3 region has 14 residues. The germline V gene has CDR1 MNHNS and CDR2 SASEGT. This chain's CDR3 is CAAGETGTNYGYTF. CDR3 nucleotides: TGTGCCGCTGGGGAGACAGGGACTAACTATGGCTACACCTTC.

The chain is built from TRBV7-3 and TRBJ2-1; D gene uncertain. V lost 2 bases, J lost 0 bases, and 8 bases lay in between. The CDR3 length is 15 residues. Germline V CDR1 and CDR2: SGHTA, FQGTGA. The CDR3 loop reads CASSLSESSYNEQFF. The DNA of the CDR3 is TGTGCCAGCAGCTTATCGGAGAGCTCCTACAATGAGCAGTTCTTC.

This rearrangement joins TRBV6-1 to TRBJ1-6; TRBD1 is a possible D gene (6 bases). V lost 1 base, J lost 10 bases, and 11 bases lay in between. Germline CDR1 MNHNS, CDR2 SASEGT. The CDR3 consists of 14 residues. CDR3 residues: CASSEGRGGSPLHF. Here the CDR3 DNA reads TGTGCCAGCAGTGAAGGCAGGGGAGGATCACCCCTCCACTTT.

V usage is TRBV7-9 and J usage is TRBJ1-3; TRBD1 might be the D (6 bases). Deletions cut 6 bases from V and 4 bases from J, with 13 bases between. Germline values: CDR1 SEHNR, CDR2 FQNEAQ (reference sequence). The CDR3 is 14 residues long. CDR3 residues: CASSMAGVGNTIYF. In nucleotides, the CDR3 is TGTGCCAGCAGTATGGCAGGGGTCGGAAACACCATATATTTT.

The V call is TRBV9, the J call TRBJ2-1, with D uncertain. V gave up 0 bases and J gave up 1 base, with 8 bases separating them. There are 15 residues in the CDR3. The germline V gene encodes CDR1 SGDLS and CDR2 YYNGEE. CDR3 nucleotide sequence: TGTGCCAGCAGCGTAGGGTCAGGTTCCTACAATGAGCAGTTCTTC. It codes for CASSVGSGSYNEQFF.

The rearrangement joins TRBV14 to TRBJ2-7, with a weak D call TRBD1 (5 bases). The CDR3 extends over 14 amino acids. V shed 1 base and J shed 6 bases, with 13 bases lying between them. Germline CDR1 and CDR2: SGHDN and FVKESK. The CDR3 nucleotides read TGTGCCAGCAGCCAAGTTCAGGGTATGAGCGAGCAGTACTTC. It codes for CASSQVQGMSEQYF.

The chain carries TRBV5-1 and TRBJ1-3; no definite D call. The germline CDR1 and CDR2 sequences are SGHRS and YFSETQ. This CDR3 is 15 amino acids long. Trimming took 4 bases from V and 0 from J, leaving 11 bases between them. CDR3 DNA: TGCGCCAGCAGCCCTGGTTACATCTCTGGAAACACCATATATTTT. Protein: CASSPGYISGNTIYF.

This clone was recorded only once. V is TRBV5-1 and J is TRBJ1-1; a possible D gene is TRBD1 (6 bases). Trimming shortened V by 5 bases and J by 1 base, and 15 bases separated the two germline ends. From germline, CDR1 is SGHRS and CDR2 YFSETQ. The CDR3 length is 15 residues. The CDR3 here is CASSAIWGQNTEAFF. The DNA for the CDR3 is TGCGCCAGCAGTGCAATATGGGGACAGAACACTGAAGCTTTCTTT.

In this sample, this clone turned up a few times. CDR3 region: CASRAGGQETQYF. The CDR3 DNA follows: TGTGCCAGCAGGGCGGGGGGGCAGGAGACCCAGTACTTC. The genes are TRBV27 and TRBJ2-5, with 9 bases fitting TRBD2. Germline CDR1 reads MNHEY; CDR2 reads SMNVEV (reference sequence). This CDR3 region has 13 residues. V trimming: 6 bases; J trimming: 5 bases; junction bases outside the gene matches: 4.

In its sample, this clone was seen once. The gene calls are TRBV7-6 and TRBJ2-2; D possibly corresponds to TRBD2 (6 bases). This CDR3 is 17 amino acids long. Trimming left V 3 bases short and J 0 bases short, with 14 bases between. The V gene's germline CDR1 is SGHVS and CDR2 FNYEAQ. The CDR3 bases are TGTGCCAGCAGCTTTTTGGGACCGGGGGCGAACACCGGGGAGCTGTTTTTT. It yields the protein CASSFLGPGANTGELFF.

This chain joins TRBV4-2 and TRBJ2-7, with 12 nucleotides matching TRBD2. With 0 bases clipped from V and 4 bases from J, the junction kept 13 bases outside the gene matches. This CDR3 is 19 amino acids long. Germline V gene data show CDR1 as LGHNA and CDR2 as YNFKEQ. The CDR3: CASSQDRAAGGTSGYEQYF. The CDR3 coding sequence is TGTGCCAGCAGCCAAGATAGGGCTGCCGGCGGGACTAGCGGGTACGAGCAGTACTTC.